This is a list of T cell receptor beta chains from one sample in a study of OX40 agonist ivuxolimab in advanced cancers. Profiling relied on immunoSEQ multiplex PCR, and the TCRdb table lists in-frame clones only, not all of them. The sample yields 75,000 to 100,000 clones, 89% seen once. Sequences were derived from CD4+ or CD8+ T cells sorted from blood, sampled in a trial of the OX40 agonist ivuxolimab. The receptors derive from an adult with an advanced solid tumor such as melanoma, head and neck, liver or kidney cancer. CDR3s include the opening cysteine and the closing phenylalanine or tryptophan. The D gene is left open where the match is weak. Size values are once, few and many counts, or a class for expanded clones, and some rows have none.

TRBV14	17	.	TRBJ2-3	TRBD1	TGTGCCAGCAGCCAGGGGACAGGGGTGGATTGGTCGGATACGCAGTATTTT	CASSQGTGVDWSDTQYF
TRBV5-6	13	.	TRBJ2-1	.	TGTGCCAGCAGGTTGAGGGCCTACAATGAGCAGTTCTTC	CASRLRAYNEQFF
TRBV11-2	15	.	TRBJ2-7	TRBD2	TGTGCCAGCAGTCCCACTAGCGGGAGGTACTACGAGCAGTACTTC	CASSPTSGRYYEQYF
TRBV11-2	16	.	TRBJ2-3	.	TGTGCCAGCAGCTTTAGGCGGCTCGCCCCCACAGATACGCAGTATTTT	CASSFRRLAPTDTQYF
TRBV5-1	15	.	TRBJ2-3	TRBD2	TGCGCCAGCAGCTTGGAGGGGACTAGCGGAGATACGCAGTATTTT	CASSLEGTSGDTQYF
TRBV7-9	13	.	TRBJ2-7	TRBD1	TGTGCCAGCAGCTTCGGACAGGGTTACGAGCAGTACTTC	CASSFGQGYEQYF
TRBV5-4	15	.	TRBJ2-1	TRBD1	TGTGCCAGCAGCAGCCGGGACAGACTCGGGAATGAGCAGTTCTTC	CASSSRDRLGNEQFF
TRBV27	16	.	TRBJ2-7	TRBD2	TGTGCCAGCAGTTTACTCGCCGGGACTAGTGCTTACGAGCAGTACTTC	CASSLLAGTSAYEQYF
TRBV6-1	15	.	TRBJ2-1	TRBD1	TGTGCCAGCAGTGAGATACAGGGGGCGAACAATGAGCAGTTCTTC	CASSEIQGANNEQFF
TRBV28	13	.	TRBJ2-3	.	.	CASSFGDGSLVGF
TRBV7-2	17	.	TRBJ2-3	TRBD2	TGTGCCAGCCCCCGAGGGAGGGGCGGATCTAGCACAGATACGCAGTATTTT	CASPRGRGGSSTDTQYF
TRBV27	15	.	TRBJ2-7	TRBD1	TGTGCCAGCACCTTGCGGGGACAGGGAAGCTACGAGCAGTACTTC	CASTLRGQGSYEQYF
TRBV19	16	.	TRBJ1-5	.	TGTGCCAGTAGTATAGAAAGGGGTAAGGGCAATCAGCCCCAGCATTTT	CASSIERGKGNQPQHF
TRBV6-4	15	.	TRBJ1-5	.	TGTGCCAGCAGCGGACAGAGGAGGTTTGGTCAGCCCCAGCATTTT	CASSGQRRFGQPQHF
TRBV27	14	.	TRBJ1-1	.	TGTGCCAGCAGTATCACAGGGCTGGGCACTGAAGCTTTCTTT	CASSITGLGTEAFF
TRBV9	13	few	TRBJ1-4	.	TGTGCCAGCAGCAGAGGGAGGAATGAAAAACTGTTTTTT	CASSRGRNEKLFF
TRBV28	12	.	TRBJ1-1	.	TGTGCCAGCAGTTTTTTGGGCACTGAAGCTTTCTTT	CASSFLGTEAFF
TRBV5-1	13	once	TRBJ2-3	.	TGCGCCAGCAGCGAAGGGAGCACAGATACGCAGTATTTT	CASSEGSTDTQYF
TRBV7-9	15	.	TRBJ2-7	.	TGTGCCAGCAGCTTAGGGGGAGGCCTCTCCTACGAGCAGTACTTC	CASSLGGGLSYEQYF
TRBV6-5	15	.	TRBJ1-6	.	TGTGCCAGCAGTTACGCTAGTATCGGCGATTCACCCCTCCACTTT	CASSYASIGDSPLHF
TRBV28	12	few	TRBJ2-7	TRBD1	TGTGCCAGCAGTTGGGGGACAGACGAGCAGTACTTC	CASSWGTDEQYF
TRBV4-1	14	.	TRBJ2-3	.	TGCGCCAGCAGCCAAGTCGCCACAACAGATACGCAGTATTTT	CASSQVATTDTQYF
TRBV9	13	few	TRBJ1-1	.	TGTGCCAGCAGCGTAGGCTGGGATACTGAAGCTTTCTTT	CASSVGWDTEAFF
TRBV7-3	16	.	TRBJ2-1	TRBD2	TGTGCCAGCAGCCCCCAGTCGAGCGGGACTACTGGGGAGCAGTTCTTC	CASSPQSSGTTGEQFF
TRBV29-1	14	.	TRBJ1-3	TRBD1	TGCAGCGTTGGCCATCGGGACAGGGGGAACACCATATATTTT	CSVGHRDRGNTIYF
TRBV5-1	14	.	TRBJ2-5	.	TGCGCCAGCAGCCCCCAGACTAGTGGAGAGACCCAGTACTTC	CASSPQTSGETQYF
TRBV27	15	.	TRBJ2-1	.	TGTGCCAGCTTAATTACAGGTACTATTTACAATGAGCAGTTCTTC	CASLITGTIYNEQFF
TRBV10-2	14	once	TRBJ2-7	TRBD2	TGCGCCAGCAAGGGGGGGACTAGCGGCTACGAGCAGTACTTC	CASKGGTSGYEQYF
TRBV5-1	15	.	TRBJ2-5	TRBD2	TGCGCCAGCAGCTTGGGACTAGCGGGGCGAGAGACCCAGTACTTC	CASSLGLAGRETQYF
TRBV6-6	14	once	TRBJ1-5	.	TGTGCCAGCAGCCCACCGTACCACAATCAGCCCCAGCATTTT	CASSPPYHNQPQHF
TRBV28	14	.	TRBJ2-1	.	TGTGCCAGCAGTTTACTCCTACCGGGGAATGAGCAGTTCTTC	CASSLLLPGNEQFF
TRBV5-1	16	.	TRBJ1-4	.	TGCGCCAGCAGCTTGTGGGGCAGCTCCCTTAATGAAAAACTGTTTTTT	CASSLWGSSLNEKLFF
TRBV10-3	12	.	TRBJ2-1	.	TGTGCCATCAGTGAGTCGGACTATAGGAAGTTCTTC	CAISESDYRKFF
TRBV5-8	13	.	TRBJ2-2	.	TGTGCCAGCAGCTTGGGGGGCCCCGGGGAGCTGTTTTTT	CASSLGGPGELFF
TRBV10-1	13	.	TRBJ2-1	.	TGCGCCAGCAGTGAGTACCGAGACAATGAGCAGTTCTTC	CASSEYRDNEQFF
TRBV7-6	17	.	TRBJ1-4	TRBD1	TGTGCCAGCAGCCCCCGGGACAGGGGGCGAGGTAATGAAAAACTGTTTTTT	CASSPRDRGRGNEKLFF
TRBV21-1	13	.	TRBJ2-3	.	TGTGCCAGCAGCATTACCAGGGCCGATACGCAGTATTTT	CASSITRADTQYF
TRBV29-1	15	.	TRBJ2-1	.	TGCAGCGCCTTCGTTTGGAGGAGTACCTACAATGAGCAGTTCTTC	CSAFVWRSTYNEQFF
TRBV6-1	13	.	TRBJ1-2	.	TGTGCCAGCAGGACGGACAGAGACTATGGCTACACCTTC	CASRTDRDYGYTF
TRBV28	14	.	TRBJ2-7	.	TGTGCCACCCGGGAACGACTAGGCTCCTACGAGCAGTACTTC	CATRERLGSYEQYF
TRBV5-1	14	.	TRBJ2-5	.	TGCGCCAGCAGCTCCGCGGAAGGGGCAGGGACCCAGTACTTC	CASSSAEGAGTQYF
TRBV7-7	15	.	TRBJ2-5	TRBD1	TGTGCTAGCAGCTGGGGGGACAGGGGGACGGAGACCCAGTACTTC	CASSWGDRGTETQYF
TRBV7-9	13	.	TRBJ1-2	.	TGTGCCAGCAGCTTTAGAGGGAACTATGGCTACACCTTC	CASSFRGNYGYTF
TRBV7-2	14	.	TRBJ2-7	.	TGTGCCAGCAGCTTTGCAGTTTCGTCCTACGAGCAGTACTTC	CASSFAVSSYEQYF
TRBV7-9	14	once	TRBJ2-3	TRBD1	TGTGCCAGCAGCTTCGGACAGGGCACAGATACGCAGTATTTT	CASSFGQGTDTQYF
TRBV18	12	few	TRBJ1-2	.	TGTGCCAGCTCACCCGACGGGGGCGGCTACACCTTC	CASSPDGGGYTF
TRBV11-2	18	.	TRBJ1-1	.	TGTGCCAGCAGCTTAAGGGGTCAGGGGAAGGTGGGGAGCACTGAAGCTTTCTTT	CASSLRGQGKVGSTEAFF
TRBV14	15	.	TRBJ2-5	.	TGTGCCAGCAGCCAAGTCCTTGGGGGCGGAGAGACCCAGTACTTC	CASSQVLGGGETQYF
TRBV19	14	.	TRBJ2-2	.	TGTGCCAGTAGTTCTGACTATTCCACCGGGGAGCTGTTTTTT	CASSSDYSTGELFF
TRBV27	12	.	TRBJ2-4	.	TGTGCCAGCAGTCCCGCCCCAAACATTCAGTACTTC	CASSPAPNIQYF
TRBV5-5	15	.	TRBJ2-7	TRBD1	TGTGCCAGCAGCCCCCGGGACAGGGTTGTCCACGAGCAGTACTTC	CASSPRDRVVHEQYF
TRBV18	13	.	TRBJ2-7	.	TGTGCCAGCTCACCACCGATGACGATAGAGCAGTACTTC	CASSPPMTIEQYF
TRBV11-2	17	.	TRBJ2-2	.	TGTGCCAGCAGTTTCAAAACAGGATCCCGAAAGATCGGGGAGCTGTTTTTT	CASSFKTGSRKIGELFF
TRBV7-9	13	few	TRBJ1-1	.	TGTGCCAGCAGCTTAGGGGTGGGAACTGAAGCTTTCTTT	CASSLGVGTEAFF
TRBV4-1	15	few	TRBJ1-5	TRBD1	TGCGCCAGCAGCCCGACCCCGACAGGGTATCAGCCCCAGCATTTT	CASSPTPTGYQPQHF
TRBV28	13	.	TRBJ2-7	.	TGTGCCAGCACCCCGGGGGCGACTTACGAGCAGTACTTC	CASTPGATYEQYF
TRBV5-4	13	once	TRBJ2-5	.	TGTGCCAGCAGCTTTACCCTGGAAGAGACCCAGTACTTC	CASSFTLEETQYF